This T cell receptor beta chain derives from a study of identical twins. The CDR3 length is 13 residues. Per the germline V gene, CDR1 is MNHNS and CDR2 is SASEGT. V shed 11 bases, J shed 2 bases, and the junction held 5 bases outside the gene matches. One entry per CDR3 protein results from TCRdb running MiXCR on the 5' RACE reads. The table has about 470,000 distinct CDR3 sequences, 20% to 25% seen once. This sample was shared with a second study, whose subject was T cells expressing NK-cell markers.

J is TRBJ2-2 and V is TRBV6-1; 7 bases fit TRBD1. This receptor was obtained from a young woman in good health. The sample consisted of CD4+ T cells sorted from blood. The CDR3 DNA reads as TGTGCCGGTCGGGACAGTAACACCGGGGAGCTGTTTTTT. Protein sequence: CAGRDSNTGELFF.